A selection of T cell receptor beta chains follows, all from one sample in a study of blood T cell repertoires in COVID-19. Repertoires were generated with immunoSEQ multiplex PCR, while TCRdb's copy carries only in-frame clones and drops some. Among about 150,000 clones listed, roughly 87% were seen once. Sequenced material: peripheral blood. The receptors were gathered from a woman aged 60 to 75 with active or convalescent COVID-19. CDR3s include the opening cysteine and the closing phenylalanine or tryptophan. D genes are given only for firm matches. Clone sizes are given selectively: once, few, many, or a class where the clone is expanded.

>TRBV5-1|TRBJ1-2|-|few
TGCGCCAGCACCCCTGGGGGGGACTATGGCTACACCTTC
CASTPGGDYGYTF
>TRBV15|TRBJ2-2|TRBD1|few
TGTGCCACCAGCAGTAATCCGGGACAGAGCACCGGGGAGCTGTTTTTT
CATSSNPGQSTGELFF
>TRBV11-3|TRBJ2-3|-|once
TGTGCCAGCAGCTTTACCGGGGGCACAGATACGCAGTATTTT
CASSFTGGTDTQYF
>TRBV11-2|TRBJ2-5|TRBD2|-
TGTGCCAGCACCGACCCGGGGGGGCGAGAGACCCAGTACTTC
CASTDPGGRETQYF
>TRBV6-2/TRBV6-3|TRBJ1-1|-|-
TGTGCCAGCAGTTACTCGAGAACTGAAGCTTTCTTT
CASSYSRTEAFF
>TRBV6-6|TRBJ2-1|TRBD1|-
TGTGCCAGCAGTTACCAGGGGGCGCGGTACAATGAGCAGTTCTTC
CASSYQGARYNEQFF
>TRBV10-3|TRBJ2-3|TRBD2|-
TGTGCCATCGGAGACCTAGCGGGGGTGGCAGATACGCAGTATTTT
CAIGDLAGVADTQYF
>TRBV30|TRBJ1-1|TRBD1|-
TGTGCCTGGAGTGCAGGGGGCACTGAAGCTTTCTTT
CAWSAGGTEAFF
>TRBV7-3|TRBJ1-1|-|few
TGTGCCAGCAGCTTGAAGGGGCGCGGTACTGAAGCTTTCTTT
CASSLKGRGTEAFF
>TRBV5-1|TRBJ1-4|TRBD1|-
TGCGCCAGCAGCCCTGGGGACAGGGGATATGAAAAACTGTTTTTT
CASSPGDRGYEKLFF
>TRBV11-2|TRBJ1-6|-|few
TGTGCCAGCAGCTTTTTACGTAGTCCACCCCTCCACTTT
CASSFLRSPPLHF